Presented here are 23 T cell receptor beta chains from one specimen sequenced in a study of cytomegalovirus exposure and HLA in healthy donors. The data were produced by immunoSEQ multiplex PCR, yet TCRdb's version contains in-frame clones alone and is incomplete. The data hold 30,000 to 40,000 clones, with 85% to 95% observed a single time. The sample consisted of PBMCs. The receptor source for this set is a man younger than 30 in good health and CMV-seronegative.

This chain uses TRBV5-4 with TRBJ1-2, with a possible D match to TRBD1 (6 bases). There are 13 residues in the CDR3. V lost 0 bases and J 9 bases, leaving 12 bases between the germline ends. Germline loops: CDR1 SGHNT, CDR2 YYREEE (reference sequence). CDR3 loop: CASSLEQGQSYTF. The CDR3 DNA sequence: TGTGCCAGCAGCTTGGAACAGGGTCAGAGCTACACCTTC.

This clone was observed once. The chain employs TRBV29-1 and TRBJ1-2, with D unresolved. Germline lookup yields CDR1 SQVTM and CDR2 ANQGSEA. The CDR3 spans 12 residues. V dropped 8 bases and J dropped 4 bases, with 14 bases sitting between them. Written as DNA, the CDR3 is TGCAGCACCACGCAGGCCCTCTATGGCTACACCTTC. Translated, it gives CSTTQALYGYTF.

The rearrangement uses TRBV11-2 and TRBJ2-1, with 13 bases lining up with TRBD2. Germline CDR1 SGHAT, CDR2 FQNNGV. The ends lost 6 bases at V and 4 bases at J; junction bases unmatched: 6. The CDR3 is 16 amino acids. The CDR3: CASRDAGLAGYNEQFF. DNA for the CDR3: TGTGCCAGCAGAGATGCGGGACTAGCGGGATACAATGAGCAGTTCTTC.

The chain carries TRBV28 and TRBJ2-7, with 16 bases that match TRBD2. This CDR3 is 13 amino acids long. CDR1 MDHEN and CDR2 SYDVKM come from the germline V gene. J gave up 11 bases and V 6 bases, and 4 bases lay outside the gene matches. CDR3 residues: CASRGTSGRDEYF. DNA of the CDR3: TGTGCCAGCAGGGGGACTAGCGGGAGGGATGAGTACTTC. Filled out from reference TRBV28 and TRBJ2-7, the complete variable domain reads DVKVTQSSRYLVKRTGEKVFLECVQDMDHENMFWYRQDPGLGLRLIYFSYDVKMKEKGDIPEGYSVSREKKERFSLILESASTNQTSMYLCASRGTSGRDEYFGPGTRLTVT.

CDR3 in DNA: TGTGCCAGCAGTGAAGACGCAGGGGCAAAGGGATCACCCCTCCACTTT. This translates into CASSEDAGAKGSPLHF. The chain is built from TRBV6-1 and TRBJ1-6; D possibly corresponds to TRBD1 (6 bases). The CDR3 runs to 16 residues. Germline V gives CDR1 MNHNS, CDR2 SASEGT. V dropped 1 base and J dropped 10 bases, with 17 bases sitting between them.

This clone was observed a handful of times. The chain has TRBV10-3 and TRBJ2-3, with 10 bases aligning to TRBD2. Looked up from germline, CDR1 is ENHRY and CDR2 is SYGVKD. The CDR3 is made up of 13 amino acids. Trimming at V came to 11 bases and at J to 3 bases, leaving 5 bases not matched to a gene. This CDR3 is CASGLAETDTQYF. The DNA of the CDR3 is TGTGCCTCCGGACTAGCGGAAACAGATACGCAGTATTTT.

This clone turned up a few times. The DNA for the CDR3 is TGTGCCTGGAAGGCCAGGGTGGGCGAGCAGTACTTC. Protein: CAWKARVGEQYF. The chain is built from TRBV30 and TRBJ2-7, with TRBD1 as a possible D gene (5 bases). Trimming shortened V by 4 bases and J by 6 bases, and 13 bases separated the two germline ends. Germline assignment: CDR1 GTSNPN and CDR2 SVGIG (reference sequence). The CDR3 length is 12 residues.

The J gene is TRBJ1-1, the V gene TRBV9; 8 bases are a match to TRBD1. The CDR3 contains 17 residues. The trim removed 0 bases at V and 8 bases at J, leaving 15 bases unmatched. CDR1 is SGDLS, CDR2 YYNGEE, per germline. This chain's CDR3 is CASSVGGGTARQGEAFF. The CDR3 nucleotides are TGTGCCAGCAGCGTAGGGGGGGGAACAGCGAGACAGGGGGAAGCTTTCTTT.

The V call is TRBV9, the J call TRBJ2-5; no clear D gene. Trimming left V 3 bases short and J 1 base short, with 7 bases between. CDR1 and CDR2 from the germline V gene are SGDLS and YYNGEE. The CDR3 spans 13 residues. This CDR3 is CASSGGAQETQYF. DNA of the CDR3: TGTGCCAGCAGCGGAGGCGCCCAAGAGACCCAGTACTTC. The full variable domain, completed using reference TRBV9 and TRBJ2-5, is DSGVTQTPKHLITATGQRVTLRCSPRSGDLSVYWYQQSLDQGLQFLIQYYNGEERAKGNILERFSAQQFPDLHSELNLSSLELGDSALYFCASSGGAQETQYFGPGTRLLVL.

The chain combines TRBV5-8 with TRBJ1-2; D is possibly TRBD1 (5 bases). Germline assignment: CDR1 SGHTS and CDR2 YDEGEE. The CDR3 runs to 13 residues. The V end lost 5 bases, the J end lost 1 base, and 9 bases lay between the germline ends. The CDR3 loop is CASRPGLNYGYTF. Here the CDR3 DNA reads TGTGCCAGCAGGCCGGGACTTAACTATGGCTACACCTTC.

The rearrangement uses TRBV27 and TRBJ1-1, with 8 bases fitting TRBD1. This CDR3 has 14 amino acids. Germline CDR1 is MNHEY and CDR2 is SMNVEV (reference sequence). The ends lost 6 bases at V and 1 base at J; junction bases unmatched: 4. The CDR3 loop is CASRMTGANTEAFF. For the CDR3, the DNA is TGTGCCAGCAGGATGACAGGGGCGAACACTGAAGCTTTCTTT.

CDR3 in amino acids: CASSYSGVGYTF. CDR3 nucleotides: TGTGCCAGCAGTTACTCAGGGGTTGGCTACACCTTC. The rearrangement joins TRBV6-5 to TRBJ1-2; possible D gene TRBD1, 5 bases. The ends were cut back, 0 bases at V and 7 bases at J, with 6 bases in the middle. Germline-derived CDR1 and CDR2 are MNHEY and SVGAGI. This CDR3 contains 12 residues.

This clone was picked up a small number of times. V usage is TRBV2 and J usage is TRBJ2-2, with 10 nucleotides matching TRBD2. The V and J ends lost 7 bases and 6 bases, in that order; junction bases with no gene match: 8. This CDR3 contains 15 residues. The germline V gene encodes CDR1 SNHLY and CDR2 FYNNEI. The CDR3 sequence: CASIRASGSPGELFF. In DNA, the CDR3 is TGTGCCAGCATCCGGGCTAGCGGGAGTCCCGGGGAGCTGTTTTTT.

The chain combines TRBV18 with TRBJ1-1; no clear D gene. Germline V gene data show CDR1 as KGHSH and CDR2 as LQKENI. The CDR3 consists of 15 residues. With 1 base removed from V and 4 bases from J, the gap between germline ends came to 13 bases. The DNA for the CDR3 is TGTGCCAGCTCACCACAATCTCAGGTGGGCACTGAAGCTTTCTTT. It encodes CASSPQSQVGTEAFF.

CDR3 coding DNA: TGTGCCAGCAGCTTAGCCACTAATAGACTCGGGTTACGGAATGAAAAACTGTTTTTT. This gives the protein CASSLATNRLGLRNEKLFF. This sequence joins TRBV11-2 and TRBJ1-4; D remains ambiguous. V lost 1 base to trimming and J lost 5 bases, with 23 bases between them. CDR1 SGHAT and CDR2 FQNNGV come from the germline V gene. The CDR3 sequence is 19 residues long.

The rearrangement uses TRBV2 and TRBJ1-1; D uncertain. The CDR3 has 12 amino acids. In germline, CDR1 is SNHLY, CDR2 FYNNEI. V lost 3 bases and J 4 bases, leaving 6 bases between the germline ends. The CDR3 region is CASSDPGTEAFF. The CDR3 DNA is TGTGCCAGCAGTGACCCGGGCACTGAAGCTTTCTTT.

The CDR3 bases are TGCGCCAGCAGCTTGGGATTAAGACAGGCGAACACTGAAGCTTTCTTT. Its translation: CASSLGLRQANTEAFF. The chain combines TRBV5-1 with TRBJ1-1, with D possibly matching TRBD1 (6 bases). The V and J ends lost 0 bases and 1 base respectively, with 13 bases between them. CDR1 is SGHRS, CDR2 YFSETQ, per germline. The CDR3 has 16 residues.

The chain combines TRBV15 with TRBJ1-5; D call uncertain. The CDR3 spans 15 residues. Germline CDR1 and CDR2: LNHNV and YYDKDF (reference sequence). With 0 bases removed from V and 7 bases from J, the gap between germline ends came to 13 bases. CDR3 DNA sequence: TGTGCCACCAGCAGAGAACGGGAGGTTTGGCAGCCCCAGCATTTT. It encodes CATSREREVWQPQHF.

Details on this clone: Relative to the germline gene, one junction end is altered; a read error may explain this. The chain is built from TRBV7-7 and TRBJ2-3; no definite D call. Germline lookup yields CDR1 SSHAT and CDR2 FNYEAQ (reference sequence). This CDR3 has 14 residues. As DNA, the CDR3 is TGTGCTAGCAGCTTAGGTCGAGACACAGATACGCAGTATTTT. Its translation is CASSLGRDTDTQYF. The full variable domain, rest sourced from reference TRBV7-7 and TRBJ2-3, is GAGVSQSPRYKVTKRGQDVTLRCDPISSHATLYWYQQALGQGPEFLTYFNYEAQPDKSGLPSDRFSAERPEGSISTLTIQRTEQRDSAMYRCASSLGRDTDTQYFGPGTRLTVL.

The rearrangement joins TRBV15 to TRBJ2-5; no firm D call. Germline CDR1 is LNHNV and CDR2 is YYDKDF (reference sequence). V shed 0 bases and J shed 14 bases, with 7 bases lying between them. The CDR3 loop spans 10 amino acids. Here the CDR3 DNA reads TGTGCCACCAGCAGAGATAAACTTTACTTC. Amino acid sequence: CATSRDKLYF. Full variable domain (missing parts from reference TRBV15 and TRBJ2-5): DAMVIQNPRYQVTQFGKPVTLSCSQTLNHNVMYWYQQKSSQAPKLLFHYYDKDFNNEADTPDNFQSRRPNTSFCFLDIRSPGLGDTAMYLCATSRDKLYFGPGTRLLVL.

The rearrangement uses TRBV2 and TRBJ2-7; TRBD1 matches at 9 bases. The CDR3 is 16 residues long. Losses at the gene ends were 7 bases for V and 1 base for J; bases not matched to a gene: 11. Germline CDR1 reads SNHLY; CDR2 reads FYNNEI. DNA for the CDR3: TGTGCCAGCACGGTCGATGGACAGGGGCGATCCTACGAGCAGTACTTC. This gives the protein CASTVDGQGRSYEQYF.

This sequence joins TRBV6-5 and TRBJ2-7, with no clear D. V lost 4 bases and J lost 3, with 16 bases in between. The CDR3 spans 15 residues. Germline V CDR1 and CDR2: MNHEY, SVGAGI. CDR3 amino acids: CASSSPGTMHYEQYF. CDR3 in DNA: TGTGCCAGCAGTTCGCCCGGCACTATGCACTACGAGCAGTACTTC.

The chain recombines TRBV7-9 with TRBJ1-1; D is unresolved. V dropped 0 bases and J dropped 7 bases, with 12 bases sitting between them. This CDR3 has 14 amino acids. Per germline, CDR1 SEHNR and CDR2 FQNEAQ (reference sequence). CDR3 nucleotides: TGTGCCAGCAGCTTAGCGCTAATCCAGGATGAAGCTTTCTTT. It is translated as CASSLALIQDEAFF.